This T cell receptor (beta chain) was sequenced in a study of shared clonotypes between healthy human individuals. Generated by immunoSEQ multiplex PCR, the TCRdb table keeps only in-frame clones and is missing some. The sample contains approximately 1.5 million clones, 98% of which appear only once. The CDR3 is 15 residues long. The trim removed 6 bases at V and 0 bases at J, leaving 5 bases unmatched. Germline values: CDR1 MNHNS, CDR2 SASEGT. Sequencing input: naive CD4+ T cells sorted from blood. Subset reported: CD45RA+ positively selected. This TCR was recovered from a man younger than 45 in good health. J is TRBJ1-5 and V is TRBV6-1, with TRBD1 matching over 7 bases. This CDR3 reads CASSTGAVSNQPQHF. The CDR3 DNA sequence: TGTGCCAGCAGCACAGGGGCTGTTAGCAATCAGCCCCAGCATTTT.